Shown below are 23 T cell receptor beta chains from a single sample sequenced in a study of Ad26.COV2.S vaccination and SARS-CoV-2 variants. Treatment reported: about 20 received Ad26.COV2.S at low or high dose, single or two shots; a few received placebo; per-sample allocation not given. The samples were gathered on day 63 after the first injection of vaccine or placebo. TCRdb keeps only in-frame clones here, not all; method: immunoSEQ multiplex PCR. This table holds fewer than 900,000 clones, 89% found once. The input for sequencing was peripheral blood, taken in a trial of Ad26.COV2.S vaccine versus placebo. These receptor sequences come from a person between 18 and 60 years old who received the Ad26.COV2.S COVID-19 vaccine or a placebo.

CDR3 amino acids: CASSHGTASTDTQYF. The CDR3 DNA is TGCGCCAGCAGCCATGGGACAGCTAGCACAGATACGCAGTATTTT. This chain links TRBV4-1 with TRBJ2-3, with 7 bases lining up with TRBD1. The CDR3 contains 15 residues. Germline values: CDR1 MGHRA, CDR2 YSYEKL. After removal of 3 bases from V and 0 bases from J, the junction contained 3 bases not matched to a gene.

The chain has TRBV5-1 and TRBJ2-1; TRBD2 aligns across 9 bases. CDR3 length: 16 residues. With V trimmed by 3 bases and J by 9 bases, 13 bases remained unmatched. The germline V gene has CDR1 SGHRS and CDR2 YFSETQ. The DNA for the CDR3 is TGCGCCAGCAGCTCGACCGGGACTAGCTATTCGGGTGAGCAGTTCTTC. Its translation is CASSSTGTSYSGEQFF. The whole variable domain, remainder taken from reference TRBV5-1 and TRBJ2-1, is KAGVTQTPRYLIKTRGQQVTLSCSPISGHRSVSWYQQTPGQGLQFLFEYFSETQRNKGNFPGRFSGRQFSNSRSEMNVSTLELGDSALYLCASSSTGTSYSGEQFFGPGTRLTVL.

The chain recombines TRBV29-1 with TRBJ1-4; the match to TRBD1 covers 7 bases. J gave up 0 bases and V 0 bases, and 7 bases lay outside the gene matches. CDR3 length equals 17 residues. Germline V gene data show CDR1 as SQVTM and CDR2 as ANQGSEA. DNA of the CDR3: TGCAGCGTTGAAGATCCTGTTGGGACAGCAACTAATGAAAAACTGTTTTTT. Translating it yields CSVEDPVGTATNEKLFF.

J is TRBJ1-4 and V is TRBV5-6; tentatively, D is TRBD1 (6 bases). The V and J ends lost 4 bases and 8 bases respectively, with 15 bases between them. This CDR3 is 14 amino acids long. CDR1 and CDR2 from the germline V gene are SGHDT and YYEEEE. CDR3 sequence: CASSIQGHEEKLFF. The CDR3 DNA sequence: TGTGCCAGCAGCATACAGGGCCACGAAGAAAAACTGTTTTTT.

The chain joins TRBV6-5 to TRBJ2-7; D ambiguous. The CDR3 has 14 amino acids. The V end lost 2 bases, the J end lost 2 bases, and 10 bases lay between the germline ends. Germline assignment: CDR1 MNHEY and CDR2 SVGAGI. The CDR3 is CASSYADATYEQYF. DNA for the CDR3: TGTGCCAGCAGTTACGCGGACGCAACCTACGAGCAGTACTTC.

The rearrangement uses TRBV5-4 and TRBJ1-4, with a weak D call TRBD1 (5 bases). V gave up 0 bases and J gave up 10 bases, with 16 bases separating them. The CDR3 is 15 residues long. CDR1 and CDR2 (germline): SGHNT, YYREEE (reference sequence). The DNA for the CDR3 is TGTGCCAGCAGCTTGGCGGGGGGGACTGGTGGAAAACTGTTTTTT. Protein sequence: CASSLAGGTGGKLFF.

In this sample, this clone turned up once. This chain links TRBV15 with TRBJ2-7; 7 bases agree with TRBD2. Germline V lookup: CDR1 LNHNV, CDR2 YYDKDF (reference sequence). Trimming removed 4 bases from V and 2 bases from J; junction bases left unmatched: 2. The CDR3 is 13 amino acids. CDR3 sequence (DNA): TGTGCCACCAGCAAAGCGGGACCCTACGAGCAGTACTTC. It yields the protein CATSKAGPYEQYF.

The sample holds one count of this clone. The rearrangement uses TRBV18 and TRBJ2-6, with D possibly TRBD1 on 5 matching bases. The CDR3 consists of 18 residues. V shed 1 base and J shed 0 bases, with 13 bases lying between them. In germline, CDR1 is KGHSH, CDR2 LQKENI. CDR3 in DNA: TGTGCCAGCTCACCACAGGCAGGGCTAGTCTCTGGGGCCAACGTCCTGACTTTC. Residues: CASSPQAGLVSGANVLTF.

The rearrangement joins TRBV30 to TRBJ2-3, with D uncertain. The V end lost 0 bases, the J end lost 5 bases, and 6 bases lay between the germline ends. This CDR3 is 12 amino acids long. Germline V gene data show CDR1 as GTSNPN and CDR2 as SVGIG (reference sequence). The CDR3 DNA reads TGTGCCTGGAGTGTACTATTAGATACGCAGTATTTT. It is translated as CAWSVLLDTQYF.

This chain connects TRBV3-1 (or the pseudogene TRBV3-2) to TRBJ1-2, with D unclear. This CDR3 comprises 17 residues. Germline V lookup: CDR1 LGHDT, CDR2 YNNKEL (reference sequence). V was shortened by 0 bases and J by 0 bases, with 14 bases between the two germline ends. The DNA of the CDR3 is TGTGCCAGCAGCCAAGATCCGGGAGTCGACCCTAACTATGGCTACACCTTC. This translates into CASSQDPGVDPNYGYTF.

The rearrangement links TRBV10-1 to TRBJ2-7; D is uncertain. Trimming removed 10 bases from V and 0 bases from J, with 16 bases in between. Germline V gives CDR1 WNHNN, CDR2 SYGVQD (reference sequence). The CDR3 covers 14 residues. CDR3 sequence (DNA): TGCGCCACCTCTTCGACTCGGAGCTCCTACGAGCAGTACTTC. Translated, it gives CATSSTRSSYEQYF.

The chain couples TRBV30 to TRBJ1-6, with D hard to call. Trimming shortened V by 5 bases and J by 5 bases, and 7 bases separated the two germline ends. Germline CDR1 and CDR2: GTSNPN and SVGIG (reference sequence). The CDR3 extends over 12 amino acids. This chain's CDR3 is CAWGRNNSPLHF. CDR3 in DNA: TGTGCCTGGGGACGAAATAATTCACCCCTCCACTTT.

The rearrangement joins TRBV10-2 to TRBJ1-5; 7 nucleotides line up with TRBD1. CDR1 and CDR2 from the germline V gene are WSHSY and SAAADI. The CDR3 sequence is 15 residues long. J was trimmed by 0 bases and V by 8 bases; bases with no gene match: 7. CDR3 region: CASGPGTDSNQPQHF. The CDR3 DNA reads TGCGCCAGCGGACCCGGGACAGATAGCAATCAGCCCCAGCATTTT.

The DNA of the CDR3 is TGTGCCACCAGCAGAGAAGGAGGACTCTCGAGGGAGCAGTACTTC. It translates to CATSREGGLSREQYF. J is TRBJ2-7 and V is TRBV15, with D possibly TRBD2 on 5 matching bases. The CDR3 loop spans 15 amino acids. Germline V gene data show CDR1 as LNHNV and CDR2 as YYDKDF (reference sequence). The V gene lost 0 bases and the J gene lost 7 bases, with 16 bases spanning the gap.

The chain combines TRBV5-1 with TRBJ2-2; D is unresolved. Trimming removed 0 bases from V and 7 bases from J, with 4 bases in between. Germline-derived CDR1 and CDR2 are SGHRS and YFSETQ. The CDR3 runs to 12 residues. As DNA, the CDR3 is TGCGCCAGCAGCTTGGATCTCGGGGAGCTGTTTTTT. Protein: CASSLDLGELFF.

V is TRBV7-2 and J is TRBJ2-1; D gene uncertain. V lost 3 bases, J lost 0 bases, and 9 bases lay in between. Germline assignment: CDR1 SGHTA and CDR2 FQGNSA. CDR3 length equals 15 residues. The DNA for the CDR3 is TGTGCCAGCAGCTTTTCCCAAAGCTCCTACAATGAGCAGTTCTTC. Translating gives CASSFSQSSYNEQFF.

The CDR3 DNA is TGCGCCAGCAGCTCCAGACTAGCTTCCAATGAGCAGTTCTTC. Translated, it gives CASSSRLASNEQFF. This chain connects TRBV5-1 to TRBJ2-1; TRBD2 matches at 7 bases. The ends lost 3 bases at V and 6 bases at J; junction bases unmatched: 6. Germline lookup yields CDR1 SGHRS and CDR2 YFSETQ. The CDR3 consists of 14 residues.

Remarks on this clone: This sample also contains other DNA sequences that code for the same CDR3. The chain combines TRBV12-3 or TRBV12-4 with TRBJ2-2; the D gene is possibly TRBD1 (5 bases). The ends were cut back, 11 bases at V and 4 bases at J, with 14 bases in the middle. The CDR3 covers 13 residues. In DNA form, the CDR3 reads TGTGCCGACAGTGTTTGGGGCACCGGGGAGCTGTTTTTT. This codes for CADSVWGTGELFF.

The chain couples TRBV19 to TRBJ2-5; 7 nucleotides agree with TRBD2. The trim removed 8 bases at V and 4 bases at J, leaving 10 bases unmatched. This CDR3 comprises 14 residues. Per the germline V gene, CDR1 is LNHDA and CDR2 is SQIVND (reference sequence). The CDR3 nucleotides are TGTGCCAGTGTTCATCGGGAGGCCCCAGAGACCCAGTACTTC. This gives the protein CASVHREAPETQYF.

The chain combines TRBV18 with TRBJ1-2; 8 bases agree with TRBD1. Germline V gene data show CDR1 as KGHSH and CDR2 as LQKENI. The CDR3 totals 15 residues. J gave up 2 bases and V 4 bases, and 6 bases lay outside the gene matches. The CDR3 region is CASSHPTGVNYGYTF. The DNA for the CDR3 is TGTGCCAGCTCACATCCGACAGGGGTAAACTATGGCTACACCTTC. The variable domain in full, completed from reference TRBV18 and TRBJ1-2, reads NAGVMQNPRHLVRRRGQEARLRCSPMKGHSHVYWYRQLPEEGLKFMVYLQKENIIDESGMPKERFSAEFPKEGPSILRIQQVVRGDSAAYFCASSHPTGVNYGYTFGSGTRLTVV.

This clone was recorded once. J is TRBJ2-3 and V is TRBV7-9; perhaps D is TRBD1 or TRBD2 (5 bases each). Trimming shortened V by 5 bases and J by 7 bases, and 10 bases separated the two germline ends. This CDR3 contains 12 residues. Germline loops: CDR1 SEHNR, CDR2 FQNEAQ (reference sequence). This CDR3 reads CASSRDLNTQYF. The CDR3 DNA follows: TGTGCCAGCAGCCGGGACCTTAATACGCAGTATTTT. The entire variable domain, with the rest obtained from reference TRBV7-9 and TRBJ2-3, is as follows: DTGVSQNPRHKITKRGQNVTFRCDPISEHNRLYWYRQTLGQGPEFLTYFQNEAQLEKSRLLSDRFSAERPKGSFSTLEIQRTEQGDSAMYLCASSRDLNTQYFGPGTRLTVL.

V is TRBV7-9 and J is TRBJ1-2; no firm D call. Germline CDR1 and CDR2: SEHNR and FQNEAQ (reference sequence). V was trimmed by 2 bases and J by 8 bases, leaving 6 bases between them. This CDR3 comprises 11 residues. CDR3 sequence (DNA): TGTGCCAGCAGCTTAATGGAGGGCTACACCTTC. Amino acids: CASSLMEGYTF.

J is TRBJ2-3 and V is TRBV7-9, with TRBD2 matching over 7 bases. Germline values: CDR1 SEHNR, CDR2 FQNEAQ (reference sequence). The length of the CDR3 is 13 residues. Trimming removed 6 bases from V and 1 base from J; junction bases left unmatched: 1. The CDR3 sequence: CASRTSRTDTQYF. Written as DNA, the CDR3 is TGTGCCAGCAGGACTAGCCGCACAGATACGCAGTATTTT.